Sequencing of this T cell receptor (beta chain) was carried out in a study of CD8 T cells in ankylosing spondylitis. Study results and limitations: Disease-linked clones reportedly concentrated significantly in matched ankylosing spondylitis synovial fluid. Within ankylosing spondylitis blood, a TCR beta motif made up of seven to nine highly homologous variants appeared to be characteristic.

This CDR3 contains 16 residues. Trimming took 0 bases from V and 2 from J; bases not matched to a gene: 5. CDR1 and CDR2 from the germline V gene are LGHNA and YNFKEQ. Of note for this clonotype: Antigen: not known.

Using quantitative 5'-RACE with molecular barcodes, the authors made TCR beta libraries. MiXCR, applied by TCRdb to the 5' RACE reads, yields one record per CDR3 protein. The sample has about 400,000 distinct CDR3 sequences, about a fifth seen once. The chain carries TRBV4-2 and TRBJ2-7; TRBD2 matches at 9 bases. Sequencing input: blood, either unsorted or a sorted T cell fraction (not recorded which). The sequence came from a male donor with ankylosing spondylitis. The CDR3 DNA sequence: TGTGCCAGCAGCCAAGATGGCGGGAGGGTAACCTACGAGCAGTACTTC. The encoded protein is CASSQDGGRVTYEQYF.